These 25 T cell receptor beta chains share one sample of origin, sequenced in a study of blood T cell repertoires in COVID-19. Libraries were prepared by immunoSEQ multiplex PCR; TCRdb keeps only in-frame clonotypes and omits some of them. The sample gives approximately 100,000 clones, around 80% of which show up once; approximately 24% is in the top ten. The source material was peripheral blood. The receptor set was obtained from a man aged 65 to 85 with acute or convalescent COVID-19.

On this clone itself: This specimen includes other DNA sequences encoding the same CDR3. The genes are TRBV7-2 and TRBJ2-1, with TRBD2 identical over 13 bases. V shed 0 bases and J 9 bases; nucleotides not matched to a gene: 5. In germline, CDR1 is SGHTA, CDR2 FQGNSA. The CDR3 contains 16 residues. CDR3 DNA: TGTGCCAGCAGCTTAGCCCGACTAGCGGGAGGTGGTGAGCAGTTCTTC. Its protein product is CASSLARLAGGGEQFF.

This clone was seen once. The J gene is TRBJ2-7, the V gene TRBV29-1; 12 bases map to TRBD1. CDR3 length: 12 residues. The V and J ends lost 7 bases and 5 bases, in that order; junction bases with no gene match: 3. Germline loops: CDR1 SQVTM, CDR2 ANQGSEA. In DNA, the CDR3 is TGCAGCGCTGGGACAGGGGGCCACGAGCAGTACTTC. Protein sequence: CSAGTGGHEQYF.

As concerns this clone: This same CDR3 is encoded by further DNA sequences in the sample. V usage is TRBV5-1 and J usage is TRBJ1-5; 7 bases match TRBD1. The CDR3 has 15 residues. The junction had 4 bases not matched to a gene; V was cut back by 1 base and J by 3 bases. The V gene's germline CDR1 is SGHRS and CDR2 YFSETQ. CDR3 in amino acids: CASSLTGQVNQPQHF. Written as DNA, the CDR3 is TGCGCCAGCAGCTTGACCGGACAGGTCAATCAGCCCCAGCATTTT.

This clone showed up just once. Written as DNA, the CDR3 is TGTGCCAGCAATCCAGGGGAGGGGGGTTACAATGAGCAGTTCTTC. Protein sequence: CASNPGEGGYNEQFF. The chain carries TRBV28 and TRBJ2-1, with D possibly matching TRBD2 (7 bases). The V gene lost 7 bases and the J gene lost 4 bases, with 17 bases spanning the gap. The CDR3 runs to 15 residues. The germline V gene has CDR1 MDHEN and CDR2 SYDVKM.

J is TRBJ1-2 and V is TRBV7-9, with 8 bases lining up with TRBD1. This CDR3 spans 15 amino acids. The V gene end was trimmed by 0 bases and the J gene end by 6 bases; junction bases not matched to a gene: 6. Germline V gene data show CDR1 as SEHNR and CDR2 as FQNEAQ (reference sequence). The CDR3 protein is CASSLAAGGADGYTF. The CDR3 nucleotides are TGTGCCAGCAGCTTAGCGGCAGGGGGCGCGGATGGCTACACCTTC. The complete variable domain, with remaining parts taken from reference TRBV7-9 and TRBJ1-2, reads DTGVSQNPRHKITKRGQNVTFRCDPISEHNRLYWYRQTLGQGPEFLTYFQNEAQLEKSRLLSDRFSAERPKGSFSTLEIQRTEQGDSAMYLCASSLAAGGADGYTFGSGTRLTVV.

The chain links TRBV7-6 to TRBJ2-1; 7 bases are a match to TRBD2. This CDR3 has 17 amino acids. Trimming cost V 0 bases and J 7 bases; bases outside gene matches: 12. Looked up from germline, CDR1 is SGHVS and CDR2 is FNYEAQ. Written as DNA, the CDR3 is TGTGCCAGCAGCTTAGCGGGTCGTGCGGGAGTATCAAATGAGCAGTTCTTC. Encoded protein: CASSLAGRAGVSNEQFF.

The chain employs TRBV19 and TRBJ2-7, with 7 bases fitting TRBD1. Germline V gene lookup returns CDR1 LNHDA and CDR2 SQIVND (reference sequence). The CDR3 extends over 14 amino acids. V gave up 6 bases and J gave up 5 bases; unmatched junction bases: 10. The CDR3 DNA reads TGTGCCAGTAGAAACCGGGACAGAGAGAACGAGCAGTACTTC. This encodes CASRNRDRENEQYF.

This clone was recorded only once. Written as DNA, the CDR3 is TGTGCCAGCAGGCCGGACATAGGCACAGATACGCAGTATTTT. The encoded protein is CASRPDIGTDTQYF. This chain links TRBV9 with TRBJ2-3, with D possibly matching TRBD1 (5 bases). V shed 5 bases and J shed 1 base, with 11 bases lying between them. This CDR3 spans 14 amino acids. Germline V lookup: CDR1 SGDLS, CDR2 YYNGEE. The entire variable domain, with the rest obtained from reference TRBV9 and TRBJ2-3, is as follows: DSGVTQTPKHLITATGQRVTLRCSPRSGDLSVYWYQQSLDQGLQFLIQYYNGEERAKGNILERFSAQQFPDLHSELNLSSLELGDSALYFCASRPDIGTDTQYFGPGTRLTVL.

In DNA form, the CDR3 reads TGTGCCAGCAGCCAATGGGGAGACACTGAAGCTTTCTTT. It is translated as CASSQWGDTEAFF. The V gene is TRBV14, the J gene TRBJ1-1, with no clear D. V lost 2 bases to trimming and J lost 3 bases, with 7 bases between them. This CDR3 is 13 amino acids long. Germline assignment: CDR1 SGHDN and CDR2 FVKESK. Supplemented by reference TRBV14 and TRBJ1-1, the full variable domain reads EAGVTQFPSHSVIEKGQTVTLRCDPISGHDNLYWYRRVMGKEIKFLLHFVKESKQDESGMPNNRFLAERTGGTYSTLKVQPAELEDSGVYFCASSQWGDTEAFFGQGTRLTVV.

V gene TRBV5-6 combines with J gene TRBJ2-3; D is unclear. This CDR3 has 12 residues. Trimming pared 4 bases from V and 0 bases from J, leaving 3 bases between. Germline CDR1 SGHDT, CDR2 YYEEEE. The CDR3 sequence is CASSPSTDTQYF. The CDR3 nucleotides read TGTGCCAGCAGCCCTAGCACAGATACGCAGTATTTT.

CDR3 sequence (DNA): TGTGCCATCAGTGTGACTAGCGGGAGGTACGAGCAGTACTTC. Residues: CAISVTSGRYEQYF. The chain is built from TRBV10-3 and TRBJ2-7; 13 nucleotides agree with TRBD2. In germline, CDR1 is ENHRY, CDR2 SYGVKD. This CDR3 comprises 14 residues. J lost 4 bases, V lost 4 bases, and 1 base had no gene match.

This chain joins TRBV5-1 and TRBJ1-2; 7 bases agree with TRBD1. This CDR3 contains 13 residues. CDR1 SGHRS and CDR2 YFSETQ come from the germline V gene. V was clipped by 6 bases and J by 3 bases; unmatched bases: 5. The CDR3 protein is CASTVDRDYGYTF. The CDR3 region has the DNA TGCGCCAGCACGGTCGACAGGGACTATGGCTACACCTTC.

J is TRBJ2-1 and V is TRBV6-5, with TRBD2 matching 8 bases. Germline assignment: CDR1 MNHEY and CDR2 SVGAGI. This CDR3 has 15 amino acids. The ends lost 6 bases at V and 8 bases at J; junction bases unmatched: 12. CDR3 DNA sequence: TGTGCCAGCAGCTCCGGGAGGGCCGTTTTAGATGAGCAGTTCTTC. Encoded protein: CASSSGRAVLDEQFF.

This chain connects TRBV28 to TRBJ1-5; 7 nucleotides align to TRBD1. Germline trimming cut 3 bases from V and 4 bases from J; bases unmatched to any gene: 6. CDR1 is MDHEN, CDR2 SYDVKM, per germline. CDR3 length: 15 amino acids. The CDR3 nucleotides are TGTGCCAGCAGTTTTACAGGGGCATGGAATCAGCCCCAGCATTTT. This gives the protein CASSFTGAWNQPQHF.

V gene TRBV27 combines with J gene TRBJ2-4, with a possible D match to TRBD2 (6 bases). The CDR3 consists of 16 residues. Germline V gives CDR1 MNHEY, CDR2 SMNVEV (reference sequence). The V end was cut by 5 bases, the J end by 7 bases, with 21 bases between. Here the CDR3 reads CASSAPDLEGTNIQYF. For the CDR3, the DNA is TGTGCCAGCAGTGCCCCAGACTTGGAGGGGACTAACATTCAGTACTTC.

The chain is built from TRBV18 and TRBJ1-5, with 7 bases that match TRBD1. The V gene's germline CDR1 is KGHSH and CDR2 LQKENI. Germline trimming cut 5 bases from V and 0 bases from J; bases unmatched to any gene: 4. The CDR3 has 15 residues. This CDR3 reads CASSSQGGSNQPQHF. CDR3 nucleotides: TGTGCCAGCTCATCCCAGGGGGGTAGCAATCAGCCCCAGCATTTT.

J is TRBJ1-1 and V is TRBV28, with 10 bases lining up with TRBD1. V gave up 9 bases and J gave up 5 bases; unmatched junction bases: 15. This CDR3 contains 16 residues. Germline lookup yields CDR1 MDHEN and CDR2 SYDVKM. CDR3 in amino acids: CASWPPGQGSGTEAFF. In DNA form, the CDR3 reads TGTGCCAGTTGGCCCCCGGGACAGGGGAGTGGGACTGAAGCTTTCTTT.

The V and J genes are TRBV28 and TRBJ2-1; D gene ambiguous. Per germline, CDR1 MDHEN and CDR2 SYDVKM. This CDR3 has 12 amino acids. Trimming pared 5 bases from V and 8 bases from J, leaving 10 bases between. This CDR3 reads CASSPLADEQFF. The CDR3 DNA reads as TGTGCCAGCAGTCCCTTAGCCGATGAGCAGTTCTTC.

In this sample, this clone turned up once. V is TRBV5-1 and J is TRBJ2-7; TRBD2 might be the D (6 bases). Trimming shortened V by 0 bases and J by 5 bases, and 18 bases separated the two germline ends. Germline CDR1 and CDR2: SGHRS and YFSETQ. The CDR3 has 16 amino acids. CDR3: CASSLVASVLSHEQYF. Here the CDR3 DNA reads TGCGCCAGCAGCTTGGTAGCTAGCGTTTTGTCCCACGAGCAGTACTTC.

V is TRBV14 and J is TRBJ2-1; TRBD2 aligns across 8 bases. CDR1 and CDR2 from the germline V gene are SGHDN and FVKESK. Trimming removed 2 bases from V and 8 bases from J; junction bases left unmatched: 14. CDR3 length: 17 amino acids. CDR3 sequence reads: CASSQLLGAGEGDEQFF. In nucleotides, the CDR3 is TGTGCCAGCAGCCAATTATTGGGAGCGGGAGAAGGTGATGAGCAGTTCTTC.

This clone was observed once. V and J are TRBV25-1 and TRBJ1-5; possible D gene TRBD1, 5 bases. With 6 bases removed from V and 2 bases from J, the gap between germline ends came to 14 bases. The CDR3 consists of 15 residues. The germline V gene has CDR1 MGHDK and CDR2 SYGVNS. For the CDR3, the DNA is TGTGCCAGCAGGGGAAGGGGAGGGGGCAATCAGCCCCAGCATTTT. This sequence encodes CASRGRGGGNQPQHF.

The chain joins TRBV5-1 to TRBJ2-3, with 10 bases lining up with TRBD2. The ends lost 7 bases at V and 0 bases at J; junction bases unmatched: 20. Germline assignment: CDR1 SGHRS and CDR2 YFSETQ. CDR3 length equals 20 residues. The CDR3 DNA is TGCGCCAGCCCGCTGCCTCGCGTGGCTAGCGGGAGCCCGAGCACAGATACGCAGTATTTT. Protein: CASPLPRVASGSPSTDTQYF.

The rearrangement joins TRBV30 to TRBJ1-3, with a tentative D call TRBD1 (5 bases). The CDR3 contains 14 residues. V was pared by 3 bases and J by 4 bases, with 13 bases between. Germline assignment: CDR1 GTSNPN and CDR2 SVGIG (reference sequence). CDR3 in amino acids: CAWSAGGVGNTIYF. The CDR3 bases are TGTGCCTGGAGCGCTGGGGGGGTAGGAAACACCATATATTTT.

The J gene is TRBJ1-4, the V gene TRBV28, with 10 bases matching TRBD1. The CDR3 spans 17 residues. Germline CDR1 reads MDHEN; CDR2 reads SYDVKM. Losses at the gene ends were 4 bases for V and 5 bases for J; bases not matched to a gene: 10. The CDR3 DNA reads TGTGCCAGCAGTTCCGGGACAGGGGTAATCGGAAATGAAAAACTGTTTTTT. Its translation: CASSSGTGVIGNEKLFF.

The table lists this clone with a count of one. Distinct nucleotide sequences in the sample also encode this CDR3. The chain couples TRBV5-1 to TRBJ2-3; D gene ambiguous. The CDR3 sequence is 14 residues long. V was pared by 0 bases and J by 0 bases, with 5 bases between. Germline V CDR1 and CDR2: SGHRS, YFSETQ. The CDR3 region has the DNA TGCGCCAGCAGCTTGGGGCAGAGCACAGATACGCAGTATTTT. As protein: CASSLGQSTDTQYF.